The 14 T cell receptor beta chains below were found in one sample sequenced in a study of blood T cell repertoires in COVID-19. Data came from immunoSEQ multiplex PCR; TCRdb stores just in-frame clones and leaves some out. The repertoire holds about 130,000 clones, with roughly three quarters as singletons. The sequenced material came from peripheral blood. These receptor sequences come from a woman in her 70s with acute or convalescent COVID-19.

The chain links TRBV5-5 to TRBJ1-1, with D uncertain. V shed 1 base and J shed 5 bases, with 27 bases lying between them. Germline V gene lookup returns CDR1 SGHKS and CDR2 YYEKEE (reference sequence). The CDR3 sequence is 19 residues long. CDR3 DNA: TGTGCCAGCAGCTTGACGGGAGGGCTTGACGGGTACCCGGGGACTGAAGCTTTCTTT. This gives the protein CASSLTGGLDGYPGTEAFF.

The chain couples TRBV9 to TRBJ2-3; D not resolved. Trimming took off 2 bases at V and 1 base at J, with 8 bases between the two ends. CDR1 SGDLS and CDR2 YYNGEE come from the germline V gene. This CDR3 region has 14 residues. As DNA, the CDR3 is TGTGCCAGCAGCGTGTCCCCTGGCACAGATACGCAGTATTTT. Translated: CASSVSPGTDTQYF.

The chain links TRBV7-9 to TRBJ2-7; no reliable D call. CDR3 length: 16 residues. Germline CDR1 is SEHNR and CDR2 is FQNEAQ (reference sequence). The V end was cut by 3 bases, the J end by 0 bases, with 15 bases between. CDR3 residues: CASSFGRRRNSYEQYF. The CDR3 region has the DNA TGTGCCAGCAGCTTTGGGCGCCGCAGAAACTCCTACGAGCAGTACTTC.

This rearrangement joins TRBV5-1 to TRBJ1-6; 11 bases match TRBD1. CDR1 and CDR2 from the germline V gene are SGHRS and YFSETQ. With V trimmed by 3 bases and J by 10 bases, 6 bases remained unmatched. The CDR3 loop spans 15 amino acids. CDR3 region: CASSSGTGGDSPLHF. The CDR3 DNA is TGCGCCAGCAGCTCTGGGACAGGGGGAGACTCACCCCTCCACTTT. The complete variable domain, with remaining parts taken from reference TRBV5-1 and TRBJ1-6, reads KAGVTQTPRYLIKTRGQQVTLSCSPISGHRSVSWYQQTPGQGLQFLFEYFSETQRNKGNFPGRFSGRQFSNSRSEMNVSTLELGDSALYLCASSSGTGGDSPLHFGNGTRLTVT.

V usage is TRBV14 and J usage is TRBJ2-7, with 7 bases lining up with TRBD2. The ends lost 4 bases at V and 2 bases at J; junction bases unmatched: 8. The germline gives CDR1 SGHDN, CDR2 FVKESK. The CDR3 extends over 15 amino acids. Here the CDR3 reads CASSLGRTETYEQYF. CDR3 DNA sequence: TGTGCCAGCAGCCTCGGGAGGACCGAGACCTACGAGCAGTACTTC.

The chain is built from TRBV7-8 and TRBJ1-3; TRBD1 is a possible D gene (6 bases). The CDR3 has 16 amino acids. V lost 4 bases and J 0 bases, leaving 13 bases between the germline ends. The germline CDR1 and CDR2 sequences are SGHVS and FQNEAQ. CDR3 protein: CASSSGQILSGNTIYF. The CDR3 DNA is TGTGCCAGCAGCTCAGGACAGATACTCTCTGGAAACACCATATATTTT.

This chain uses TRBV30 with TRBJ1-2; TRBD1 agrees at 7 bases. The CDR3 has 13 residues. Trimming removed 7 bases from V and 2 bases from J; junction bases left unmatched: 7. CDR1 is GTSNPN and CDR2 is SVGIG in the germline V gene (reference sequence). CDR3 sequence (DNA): TGTGCCTCACACCGGGGACAGAACTATGGCTACACCTTC. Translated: CASHRGQNYGYTF.

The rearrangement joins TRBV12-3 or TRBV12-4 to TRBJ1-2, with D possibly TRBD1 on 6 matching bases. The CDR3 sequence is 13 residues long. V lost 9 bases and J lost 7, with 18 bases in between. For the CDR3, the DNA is TGTGCCAGTACACGGGACATTCTTTCTGGCTACACCTTC. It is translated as CASTRDILSGYTF.

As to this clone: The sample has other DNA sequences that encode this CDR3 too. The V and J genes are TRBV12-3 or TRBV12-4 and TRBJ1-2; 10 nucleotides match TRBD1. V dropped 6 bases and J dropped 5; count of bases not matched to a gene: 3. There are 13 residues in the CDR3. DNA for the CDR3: TGTGCCAGCAGACCGGGACAGGGGTATGGCTACACCTTC. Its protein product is CASRPGQGYGYTF.

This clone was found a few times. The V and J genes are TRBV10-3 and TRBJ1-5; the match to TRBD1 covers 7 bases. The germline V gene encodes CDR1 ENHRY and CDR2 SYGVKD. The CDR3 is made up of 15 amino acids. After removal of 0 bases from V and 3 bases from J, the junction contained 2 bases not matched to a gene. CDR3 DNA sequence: TGTGCCATCAGTGAGTCGGGACAGAACAATCAGCCCCAGCATTTT. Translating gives CAISESGQNNQPQHF.

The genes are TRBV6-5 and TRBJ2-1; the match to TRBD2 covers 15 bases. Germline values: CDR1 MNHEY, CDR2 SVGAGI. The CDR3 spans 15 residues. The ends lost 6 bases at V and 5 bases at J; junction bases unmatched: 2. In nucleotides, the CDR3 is TGTGCCAGCAGGGGACTAGCGGGGGGAAACAATGAGCAGTTCTTC. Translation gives CASRGLAGGNNEQFF.

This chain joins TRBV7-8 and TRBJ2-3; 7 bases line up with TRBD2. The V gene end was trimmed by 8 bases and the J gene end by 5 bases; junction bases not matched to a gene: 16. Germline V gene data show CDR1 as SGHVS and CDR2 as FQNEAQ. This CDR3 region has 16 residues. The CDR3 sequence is CASRSPWGGSRDTQYF. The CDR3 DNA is TGTGCCAGCCGCAGCCCCTGGGGGGGGTCTAGAGATACGCAGTATTTT.

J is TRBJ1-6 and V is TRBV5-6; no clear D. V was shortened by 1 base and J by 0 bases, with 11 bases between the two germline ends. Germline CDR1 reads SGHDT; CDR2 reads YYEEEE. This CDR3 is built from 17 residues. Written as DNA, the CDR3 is TGTGCCAGCAGCTTGTCGTCAGCGAGCTCCTATAATTCACCCCTCCACTTT. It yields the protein CASSLSSASSYNSPLHF.

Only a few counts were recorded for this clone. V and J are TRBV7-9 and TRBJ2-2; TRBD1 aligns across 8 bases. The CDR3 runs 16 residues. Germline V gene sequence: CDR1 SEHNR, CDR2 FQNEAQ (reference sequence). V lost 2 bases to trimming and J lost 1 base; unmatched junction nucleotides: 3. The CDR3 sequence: CASSLMTGVNTGELFF. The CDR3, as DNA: TGTGCCAGCAGCTTAATGACAGGGGTGAACACCGGGGAGCTGTTTTTT. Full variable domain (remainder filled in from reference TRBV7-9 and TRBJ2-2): DTGVSQNPRHKITKRGQNVTFRCDPISEHNRLYWYRQTLGQGPEFLTYFQNEAQLEKSRLLSDRFSAERPKGSFSTLEIQRTEQGDSAMYLCASSLMTGVNTGELFFGEGSRLTVL.